The present entry profiles one T cell receptor (beta chain) with its context. Sequenced by immunoSEQ multiplex PCR; TCRdb stores in-frame clones only, minus some. Altogether 70,000 to 95,000 clones are present, about nine tenths being singletons, with the ten largest covering roughly 3.8%. Trimming removed 6 bases from V and 0 bases from J; junction bases left unmatched: 4. Germline CDR1 SGDLS, CDR2 YYNGEE. The CDR3 is 15 amino acids. This sample is part of a study of identifying expanded T cells in peripheral blood. Sequenced input: blood. The J gene is TRBJ2-2, the V gene TRBV9; 8 bases map to TRBD2. The receptor was isolated from a person aged 18 to 70 in good health. CDR3 DNA: TGTGCCAGCACCGGGCGGGGGGCGAACACCGGGGAGCTGTTTTTT. Its translation is CASTGRGANTGELFF.